This TCR beta chain was documented in a study of T cells in Graves' hyperthyroidism and ophthalmopathy. The CDR3 is made up of 13 amino acids. Germline trimming cut 1 base from V and 3 bases from J; bases unmatched to any gene: 2. Germline CDR1 GTSNPN, CDR2 SVGIG (reference sequence). This clonotype was counted at least ten times. Researchers amplified the TCR beta CDR3 regions from RNA transcripts. During a first-round RT-PCR of the TCR CDR3, the HTBI primer set was used. Via MiXCR, TCRdb re-called the multiplex PCR reads, giving one row per CDR3 protein. The data show approximately 200,000 distinct CDR3 sequences, 15% to 20% seen once.

The receptor's source is a man aged 40-50 years with Graves' hyperthyroidism. Sequencing was done on a sample of blood. The rearrangement links TRBV30 to TRBJ1-1, with TRBD1 matching 7 bases. CDR3 bases: TGTGCCTGGAGTGGACAGGGAGACACTGAAGCTTTCTTT. Translation gives CAWSGQGDTEAFF.